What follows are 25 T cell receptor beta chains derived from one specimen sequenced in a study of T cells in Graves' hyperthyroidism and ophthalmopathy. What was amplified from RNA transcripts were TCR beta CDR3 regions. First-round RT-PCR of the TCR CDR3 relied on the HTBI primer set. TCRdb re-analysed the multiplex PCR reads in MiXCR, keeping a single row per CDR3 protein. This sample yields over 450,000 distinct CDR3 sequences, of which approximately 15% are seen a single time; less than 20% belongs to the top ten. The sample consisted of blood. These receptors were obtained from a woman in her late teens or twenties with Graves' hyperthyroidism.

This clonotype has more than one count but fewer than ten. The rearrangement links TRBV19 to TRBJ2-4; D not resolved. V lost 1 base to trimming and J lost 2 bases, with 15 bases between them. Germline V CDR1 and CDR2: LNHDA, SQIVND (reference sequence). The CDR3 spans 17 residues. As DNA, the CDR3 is TGTGCCAGTAGTATAGGGGCGGAGCAGCTCCCCAAAAACATTCAGTACTTC. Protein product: CASSIGAEQLPKNIQYF.

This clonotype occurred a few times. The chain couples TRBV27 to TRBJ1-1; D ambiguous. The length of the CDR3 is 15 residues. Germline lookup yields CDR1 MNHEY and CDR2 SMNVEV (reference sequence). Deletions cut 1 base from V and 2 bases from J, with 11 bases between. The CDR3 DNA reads TGTGCCAGCAGTTTATTTGAACGTAGAAACACTGAAGCTTTCTTT. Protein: CASSLFERRNTEAFF.

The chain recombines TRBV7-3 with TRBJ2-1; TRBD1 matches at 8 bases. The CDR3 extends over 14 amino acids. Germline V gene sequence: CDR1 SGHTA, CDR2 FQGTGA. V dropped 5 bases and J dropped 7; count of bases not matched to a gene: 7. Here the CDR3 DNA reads TGTGCCAGCAGCCCATCCGGGACAGGAAATGAGCAGTTCTTC. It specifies CASSPSGTGNEQFF.

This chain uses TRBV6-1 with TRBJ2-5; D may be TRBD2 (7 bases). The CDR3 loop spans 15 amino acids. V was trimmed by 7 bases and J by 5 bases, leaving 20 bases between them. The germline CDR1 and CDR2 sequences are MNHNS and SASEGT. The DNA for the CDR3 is TGTGCCAGCACCCCCGTAGGGGGGGCATGGGAGACCCAGTACTTC. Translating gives CASTPVGGAWETQYF.

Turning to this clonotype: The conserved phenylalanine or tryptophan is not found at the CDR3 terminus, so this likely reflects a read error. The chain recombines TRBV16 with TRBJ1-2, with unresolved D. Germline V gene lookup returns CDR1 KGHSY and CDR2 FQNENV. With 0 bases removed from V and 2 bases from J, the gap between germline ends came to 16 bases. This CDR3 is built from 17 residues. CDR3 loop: CASSQSSPLEVNYGYTV. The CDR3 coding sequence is TGTGCCAGCAGCCAATCGTCGCCACTGGAGGTAAACTATGGCTACACCGTC.

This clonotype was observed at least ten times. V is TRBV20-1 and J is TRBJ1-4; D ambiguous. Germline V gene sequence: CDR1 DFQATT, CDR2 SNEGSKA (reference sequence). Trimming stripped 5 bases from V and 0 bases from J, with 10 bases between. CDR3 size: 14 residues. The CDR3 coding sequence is TGCAGTGCTCGGAGCGCCACAACTAATGAAAAACTGTTTTTT. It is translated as CSARSATTNEKLFF.

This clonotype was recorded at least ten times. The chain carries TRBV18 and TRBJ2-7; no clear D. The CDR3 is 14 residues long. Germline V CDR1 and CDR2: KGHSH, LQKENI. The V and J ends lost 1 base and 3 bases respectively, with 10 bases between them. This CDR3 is CASSPQGGIYEQYV. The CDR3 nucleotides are TGTGCCAGCTCACCACAAGGCGGAATCTACGAGCAGTACGTC.

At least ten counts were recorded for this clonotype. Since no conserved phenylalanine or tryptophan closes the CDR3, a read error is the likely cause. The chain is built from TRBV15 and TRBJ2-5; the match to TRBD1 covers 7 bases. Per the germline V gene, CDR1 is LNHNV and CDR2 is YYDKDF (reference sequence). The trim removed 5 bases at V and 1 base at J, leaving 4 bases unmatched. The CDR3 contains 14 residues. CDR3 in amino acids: CATSGTGAQETQYS. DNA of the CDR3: TGTGCCACCAGCGGTACAGGGGCCCAAGAGACCCAGTACTCC.

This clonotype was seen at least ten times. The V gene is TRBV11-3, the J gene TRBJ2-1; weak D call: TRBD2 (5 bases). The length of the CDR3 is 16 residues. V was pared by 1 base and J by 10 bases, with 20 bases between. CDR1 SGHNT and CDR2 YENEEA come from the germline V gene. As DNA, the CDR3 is TGTGCCAGCAGCTTAGGGTCACTAGGCCCGCTAGACGAGCAGTTCTTC. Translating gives CASSLGSLGPLDEQFF.

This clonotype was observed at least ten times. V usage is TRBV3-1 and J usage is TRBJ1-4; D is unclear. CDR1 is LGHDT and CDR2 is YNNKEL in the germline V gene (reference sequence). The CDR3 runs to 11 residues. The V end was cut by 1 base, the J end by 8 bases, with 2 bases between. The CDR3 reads CASSQGEKLFF. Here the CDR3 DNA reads TGTGCCAGCAGCCAAGGCGAAAAACTGTTTTTT.

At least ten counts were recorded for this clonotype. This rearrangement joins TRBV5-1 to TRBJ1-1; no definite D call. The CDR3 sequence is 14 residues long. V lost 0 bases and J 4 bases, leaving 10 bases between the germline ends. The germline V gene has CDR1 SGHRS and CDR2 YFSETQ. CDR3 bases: TGCGCCAGCAGCTTGGCCAGCGCGGTCACTGAAGCTTTCTTT. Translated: CASSLASAVTEAFF. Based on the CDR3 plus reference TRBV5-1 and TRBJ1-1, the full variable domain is KAGVTQTPRYLIKTRGQQVTLSCSPISGHRSVSWYQQTPGQGLQFLFEYFSETQRNKGNFPGRFSGRQFSNSRSEMNVSTLELGDSALYLCASSLASAVTEAFFGQGTRLTVV.

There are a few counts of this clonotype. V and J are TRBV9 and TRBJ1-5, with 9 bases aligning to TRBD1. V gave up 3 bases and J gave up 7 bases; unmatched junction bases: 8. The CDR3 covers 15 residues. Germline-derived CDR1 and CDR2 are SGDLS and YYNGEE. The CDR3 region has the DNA TGTGCCAGCAGCGCCGGGACAGGGATAGAACAGCCCCAGCATTTT. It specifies CASSAGTGIEQPQHF.

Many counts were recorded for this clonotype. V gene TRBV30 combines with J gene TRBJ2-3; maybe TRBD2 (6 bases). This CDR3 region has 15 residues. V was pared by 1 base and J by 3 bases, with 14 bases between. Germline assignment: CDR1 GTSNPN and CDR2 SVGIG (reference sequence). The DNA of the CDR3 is TGTGCCTGGAGTGCCCCCGGGAGAGGTACAGATACGCAGTATTTT. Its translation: CAWSAPGRGTDTQYF.

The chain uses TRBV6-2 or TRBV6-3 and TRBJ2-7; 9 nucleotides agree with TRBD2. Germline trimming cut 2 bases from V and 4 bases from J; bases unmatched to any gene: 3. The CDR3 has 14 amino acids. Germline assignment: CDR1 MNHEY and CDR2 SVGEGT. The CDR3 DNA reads TGTGCCAGCAGTTACGGAGCGGGGGGATACGAGCAGTACGTC. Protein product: CASSYGAGGYEQYV.

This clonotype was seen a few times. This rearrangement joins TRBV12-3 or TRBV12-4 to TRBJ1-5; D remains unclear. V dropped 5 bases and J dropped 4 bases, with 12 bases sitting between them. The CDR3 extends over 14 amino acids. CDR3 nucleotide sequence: TGTGCCAGCAGTCGAGACTCTATTAATCAGCCCCAGCATTTT. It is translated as CASSRDSINQPQHF.

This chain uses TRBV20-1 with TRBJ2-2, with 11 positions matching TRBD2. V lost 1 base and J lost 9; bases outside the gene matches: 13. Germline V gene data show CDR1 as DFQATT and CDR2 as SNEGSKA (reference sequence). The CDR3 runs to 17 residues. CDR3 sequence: CSARGRLAGPPGRELFF. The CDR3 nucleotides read TGCAGTGCTAGAGGCCGACTAGCGGGACCCCCCGGCCGGGAGCTGTTTTTT.

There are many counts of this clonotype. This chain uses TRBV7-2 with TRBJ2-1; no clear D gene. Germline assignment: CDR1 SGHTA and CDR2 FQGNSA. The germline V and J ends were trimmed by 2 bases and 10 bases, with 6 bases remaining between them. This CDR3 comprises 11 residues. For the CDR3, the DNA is TGTGCCAGCAGCTTACGACGGGAGCAGTTCTTC. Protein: CASSLRREQFF.

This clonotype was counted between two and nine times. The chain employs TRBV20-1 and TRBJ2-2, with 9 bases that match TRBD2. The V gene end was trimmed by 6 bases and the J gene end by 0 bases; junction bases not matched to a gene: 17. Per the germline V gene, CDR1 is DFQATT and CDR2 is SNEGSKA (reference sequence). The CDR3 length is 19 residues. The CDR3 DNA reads TGCAGTGCGGAACTGGGGATAGCGGGAGACCTAGCGAACACCGGGGAGCTGTTTTTT. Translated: CSAELGIAGDLANTGELFF.

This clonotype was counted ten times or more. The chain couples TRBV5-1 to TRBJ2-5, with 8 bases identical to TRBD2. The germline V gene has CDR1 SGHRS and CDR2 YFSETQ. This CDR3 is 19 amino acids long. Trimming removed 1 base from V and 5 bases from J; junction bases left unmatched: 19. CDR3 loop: CASSLLPPLAGGQGETQYF. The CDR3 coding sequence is TGCGCCAGCAGCTTGCTCCCCCCCCTGGCGGGAGGCCAAGGGGAGACCCAGTACTTC.

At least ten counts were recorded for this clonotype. CDR3 bases: TGTGCCTGGAGTGTAGGTACTCAGGAGACCCAGTACTTC. Protein sequence: CAWSVGTQETQYF. The chain uses TRBV30 and TRBJ2-5; no definite D call. CDR1 is GTSNPN and CDR2 is SVGIG in the germline V gene (reference sequence). CDR3 length: 13 amino acids. V dropped 0 bases and J dropped 5 bases, with 10 bases sitting between them.

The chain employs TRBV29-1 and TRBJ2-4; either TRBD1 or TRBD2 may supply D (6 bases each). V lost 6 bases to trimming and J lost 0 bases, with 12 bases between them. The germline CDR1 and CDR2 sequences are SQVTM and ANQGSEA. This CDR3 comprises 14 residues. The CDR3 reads CSVGGRLAKNIQYF. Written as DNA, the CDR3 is TGCAGCGTAGGGGGGAGACTAGCCAAAAACATTCAGTACTTC.

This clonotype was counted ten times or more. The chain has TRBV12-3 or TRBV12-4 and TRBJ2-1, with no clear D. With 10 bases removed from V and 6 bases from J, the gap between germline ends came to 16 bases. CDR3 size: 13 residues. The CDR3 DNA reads TGTGCCACCAGGATGGTAGCCTTCAATGAGCAGTTCTTC. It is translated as CATRMVAFNEQFF.

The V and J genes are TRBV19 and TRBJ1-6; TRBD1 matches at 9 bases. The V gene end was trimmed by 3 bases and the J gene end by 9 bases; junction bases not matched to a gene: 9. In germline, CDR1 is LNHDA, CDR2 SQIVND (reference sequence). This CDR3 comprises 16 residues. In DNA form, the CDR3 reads TGTGCCAGTAGTATCTGGGACAGGGTCCCATCTTCACCCCTCCACTTT. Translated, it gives CASSIWDRVPSSPLHF.

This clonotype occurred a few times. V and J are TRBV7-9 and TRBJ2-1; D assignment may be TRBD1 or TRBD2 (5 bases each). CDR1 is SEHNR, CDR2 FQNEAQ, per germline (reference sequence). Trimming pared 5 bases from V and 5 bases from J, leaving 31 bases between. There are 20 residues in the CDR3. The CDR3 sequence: CASSNGESGLGEFWDNEQFF. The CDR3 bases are TGTGCCAGCAGCAACGGGGAGAGCGGCCTGGGGGAATTTTGGGACAATGAGCAGTTCTTC.

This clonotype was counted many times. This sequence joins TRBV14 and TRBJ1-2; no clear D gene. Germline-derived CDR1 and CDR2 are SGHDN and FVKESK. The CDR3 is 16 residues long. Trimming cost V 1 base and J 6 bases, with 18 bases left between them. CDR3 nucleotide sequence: TGTGCCAGCAGCCAAGTTAACTGGTTGGGCTCGGATGGCTACACCTTC. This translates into CASSQVNWLGSDGYTF.